The source of this T cell receptor beta chain is a study of tumor-infiltrating lymphocytes in primary liver carcinoma. The wider study: Maximum tumor diameters ranged from roughly 4.2 to 10 cm, stage T1-T3 N0M0. Overall study results and limits: Tumor samples exhibited a significantly greater top-250-clone fraction than blood samples (p = 0.039).

Starting material for RNA and DNA co-extraction consisted of roughly 20-34 mg of unsorted bulk tissue. At sampling, these chronic HBV carriers had received no treatment. CDR1 and CDR2 (germline): MNHNS, SASEGT. The CDR3 has 13 residues. TCR beta cDNA was reverse-transcribed from roughly 520 ng of total RNA. The reaction used a constant-region primer and ProtoScript II reverse transcriptase. Three nested multiplex PCR rounds, a slightly modified ARM-PCR method, built the TCR beta libraries. Use of TRBV1-TRBV30 forward primers with a C-beta reverse primer characterized the first two PCR rounds, which lasted roughly 9 cycles each. One entry per CDR3 protein, called by TCRdb with MiXCR from the multiplex PCR reads. The repertoire consists of 75,000 to 80,000 distinct CDR3 sequences, with 69% occurring once and the leading ten covering approximately 27%. Turning to this clonotype: Its specificity is unknown. One end of the junction is discordant with germline, which a read error may explain.

The chain joins TRBV6-1 to TRBJ2-1, with D perhaps TRBD1 (5 bases). What was sequenced was tumor-adjacent normal liver tissue. The clonotype comes from a man aged 40-49 years with primary liver carcinoma and hepatitis B virus infection. The CDR3 coding sequence is TGTGCCAGCAGCCAAGCAGGGTACAATGTGCAGTTCTTC. It encodes CASSQAGYNVQFF.